A selection of T cell receptor beta chains follows, all from one sample in a study of blood T cell repertoires in COVID-19. Clones were sequenced by immunoSEQ multiplex PCR, and TCRdb holds only the in-frame ones, with some missing. The data hold 250,000 to 400,000 clones, with about nine tenths observed a single time. Sequencing was done on a sample of peripheral blood. The receptor set was obtained from a woman younger than 45 with COVID-19, enrolled during active disease. Each CDR3 is given with its conserved first and last residue. A D gene is named only where the DNA matches it firmly. Rows give clone size only sometimes, using once, few, many, or a class for an expanded clone.

>TRBJ2-7|TRBD1|few|TRBV6-5
CASSRDRGLSEQYF
TGTGCCAGCAGCCGGGACAGGGGGCTCTCCGAGCAGTACTTC
>TRBJ2-7|.|.|TRBV30
CAWSVRGGGREQYF
TGTGCCTGGAGTGTACGGGGAGGCGGGCGGGAGCAGTACTTC
>TRBJ1-3|.|.|TRBV10-3
CAISDVGSGNTIYF
TGTGCCATCAGTGACGTCGGCTCTGGAAACACCATATATTTT
>TRBJ1-3|TRBD1|.|TRBV7-6
CASSFFGQGEPGNTIYF
TGTGCCAGCAGCTTCTTCGGACAGGGGGAACCTGGAAACACCATATATTTT
>TRBJ1-1|.|.|TRBV5-6
CASSLGQKNTEAFF
TGTGCCAGCAGCTTGGGACAGAAGAACACTGAGGCTTTCTTT
>TRBJ2-7|.|.|TRBV5-1
CASSPRTESSYEQYF
TGCGCCAGCAGCCCAAGGACAGAGAGCTCCTACGAGCAGTACTTC
>TRBJ2-7|.|.|TRBV10-3
CAIRPDNSSYEQYF
TGTGCCATCAGGCCTGACAATTCGTCCTACGAGCAGTACTTC
>TRBJ2-1|TRBD2|.|TRBV29-1
CSVDTSGTDNEQFF
TGCAGCGTTGACACTAGCGGGACGGACAATGAGCAGTTCTTC
>TRBJ2-7|TRBD2|.|TRBV11-2
CASSPGSGLAGGPRDEQYF
TGTGCCAGCAGCCCGGGCTCCGGACTAGCGGGAGGTCCCAGGGACGAGCAGTACTTC
>TRBJ2-7|.|many|TRBV6-5
CASRRYLGSSYEQYF
TGTGCCAGCAGGCGCTACTTAGGGAGCTCCTACGAGCAGTACTTC
>TRBJ2-6|TRBD1|few|TRBV5-1
CASSLPGTGSSGANVLTF
TGCGCCAGCAGCTTGCCCGGGACAGGGAGCTCTGGGGCCAACGTCCTGACTTTC
>TRBJ2-2|TRBD2|.|TRBV30
CARGPIAGTGELFF
TGTGCGCGGGGACCCATAGCGGGCACCGGGGAGCTGTTTTTT
>TRBJ2-7|TRBD2|.|TRBV5-1
CASSWSGRAVDEQYF
TGCGCCAGCAGCTGGAGCGGGAGGGCCGTCGACGAGCAGTACTTC
>TRBJ1-1|.|.|TRBV3-1/TRBV3-2
CASSLRVNTEAFF
TGTGCCAGCAGCCTTCGGGTGAACACTGAAGCTTTCTTT
>TRBJ2-1|TRBD2|.|TRBV30
CAWSSGGLYNEQFF
TGTGCCTGGAGCTCGGGGGGGCTTTACAATGAGCAGTTCTTC
>TRBJ1-1|.|.|TRBV29-1
CSVTGRLGVEAFF
TGCAGCGTCACCGGACGGTTGGGAGTTGAAGCTTTCTTT
>TRBJ2-1|.|once|TRBV19
CASSIESTSYNEQFF
TGTGCCAGTAGTATAGAATCTACCTCCTACAATGAGCAGTTCTTC
>TRBJ1-2|TRBD1|.|TRBV5-1
CASSLAAGTGEGYTF
TGCGCCAGCAGCTTGGCTGCCGGGACAGGGGAAGGCTACACCTTC
>TRBJ1-2|TRBD1|once|TRBV27
CASSKDRVNYGYTF
TGTGCCAGCAGCAAAGACAGGGTCAACTATGGCTACACCTTC
>TRBJ2-3|.|.|TRBV10-2
CASSDFQNTDTQYF
TGCGCCAGCAGTGATTTCCAGAACACAGATACGCAGTATTTT
>TRBJ1-1|.|.|TRBV30
CAREKVRAEAFF
TGTGCCCGCGAAAAGGTCAGGGCTGAAGCTTTCTTT
>TRBJ1-2|.|.|TRBV5-6
CASSLTGNNYGYTF
TGTGCCAGCAGCTTAACAGGGAATAACTATGGCTACACCTTC
>TRBJ2-7|.|.|TRBV4-1
CASSPRLGGVDEQYF
TGCGCCAGCAGCCCCCGCCTAGGGGGAGTCGACGAGCAGTACTTC
>TRBJ2-1|TRBD1|.|TRBV11-2
CASSLGGQGLHEQFF
TGTGCCAGCAGCTTAGGTGGACAGGGCCTCCATGAGCAGTTCTTC
>TRBJ1-1|.|.|TRBV28
CASRLPLGRAGERSTEAFF
TGTGCCAGCAGACTTCCCCTGGGCCGGGCAGGGGAGAGGAGCACTGAAGCTTTCTTT
>TRBJ1-1|TRBD1|.|TRBV11-3
CASSLEQGGKAFF
TGTGCCAGCAGCTTAGAACAGGGGGGAAAGGCTTTCTTT
>TRBJ1-2|.|.|TRBV11-2
CASSLVAQYGYTF
TGTGCCAGCAGCTTAGTAGCCCAGTATGGCTACACCTTC
>TRBJ2-7|TRBD1|.|TRBV19
CASSPHRQGRSYEQYF
TGTGCCAGTAGTCCACACAGACAGGGGAGATCCTACGAGCAGTACTTC
>TRBJ2-1|.|.|TRBV12-3/TRBV12-4
CASSLGQLNEQFF
TGTGCCAGCAGTTTAGGACAGCTTAATGAGCAGTTCTTC
>TRBJ2-2|.|.|TRBV7-8
CASSRATGNPNTGELFF
TGTGCCAGCAGCCGTGCAACCGGGAACCCGAACACCGGGGAGCTGTTTTTT
>TRBJ1-5|.|.|TRBV21-1
CASREDSRYQPQHF
TGTGCCAGCAGAGAGGACAGTAGATATCAGCCCCAGCATTTT
>TRBJ1-4|.|.|TRBV19
CASSIGQYNEKLFF
TGTGCCAGTAGTATCGGACAGTATAATGAAAAACTGTTTTTT